This T cell receptor beta chain is from a study of response to subunit inactivated influenza vaccine. General observations from the study: The authors put forward the suggestion that each seasonal influenza vaccination may bring in only a limited number of new T cells.

This clonotype was seen more than once but under ten times. Its antigen is unidentified. TCRdb recomputed calls from the RT-PCR reads with MiXCR, one row per CDR3 protein. The data show around 750,000 distinct CDR3 sequences, approximately 22% seen once. V shed 0 bases and J shed 4 bases, with 16 bases lying between them. CDR3 size: 16 residues. Per the germline V gene, CDR1 is SQVTM and CDR2 is ANQGSEA. This material consisted of PBMCs from blood, taken less than 6 days after vaccination. The receptor comes from a man between 45 and 60 years old who received an inactivated influenza vaccine. The chain couples TRBV29-1 to TRBJ2-1; no definite D call. The CDR3 nucleotides are TGCAGCGTTGAAGAATTCCGGGCACGAGGTTACAATGAGCAGTTCTTC. This gives the protein CSVEEFRARGYNEQFF.